The clone carrying this TCR beta chain was seen just once. The CDR3 length is 15 residues. V was clipped by 0 bases and J by 5 bases; unmatched bases: 5. CDR1 is LNHDA and CDR2 is SQIVND in the germline V gene (reference sequence). TCRdb's copy holds only in-frame clones and misses some; the assay was immunoSEQ multiplex PCR. The sample includes around 81,000 clones, 70% to 90% of them seen just once. The record originates from a study of radiation and T cells in renal cell carcinoma. The time point was: blood 4 weeks post-SBRT, at nephrectomy. Indicated treatment: 15 Gy SBRT to primary tumor, nephrectomy 4 weeks later.

The TCR originated in a man aged 50 or older with renal cell carcinoma. The chain recombines TRBV19 with TRBJ1-2, with 8 positions matching TRBD1. This material consisted of blood, taken from a patient whose treatment included radiotherapy and nephrectomy. CDR3 residues: CASSIERTGKYGYTF. In DNA, the CDR3 is TGTGCCAGTAGTATAGAGAGGACAGGGAAATATGGCTACACCTTC.